This T cell receptor beta chain was retrieved from a study of T cells expressing NK-cell markers. The overall study: Of eight sequenced donors, seven were HCMV-seropositive and one HCMV-seronegative.

TCRdb reworked the 5' RACE reads into one entry per CDR3 protein, no DNA. The table lists approximately 170,000 distinct CDR3 sequences. CDR1 and CDR2 from the germline V gene are SEHNR and FQNEAQ (reference sequence). There are 17 residues in the CDR3. The receptor was derived from a man aged 18-69 years in good health. The rearrangement uses TRBV7-9 and TRBJ1-1. The specimen was blood T cells: a sorted CD56 or NKG2C T cell subset, CD4+ or CD8+ T cells, or bulk PBMC T cells (not recorded which). The CDR3: CASSSTAGGERGTEAFF.